These 25 T cell receptor beta chains share one sample of origin, sequenced in a study of T cells in narcolepsy. Sequencing used immunoSEQ multiplex PCR; TCRdb keeps in-frame clones, though not all of them. The data show about 20,000 clones, 81% seen once. The material sequenced was memory (CD45RA-) CD4+ T cells from blood. These receptors were taken from a human donor in good health.

The V and J genes are TRBV2 and TRBJ2-2; D is unresolved. Per the germline V gene, CDR1 is SNHLY and CDR2 is FYNNEI. Trimming took 4 bases from V and 0 from J, leaving 6 bases between them. This CDR3 has 14 residues. The CDR3: CASSGKTNTGELFF. The CDR3 DNA sequence: TGTGCCAGCAGTGGAAAAACGAACACCGGGGAGCTGTTTTTT.

This chain links TRBV21-1 with TRBJ2-4; the DNA was not compared with TRBD2, the D call given in the table. TRBV21-1 is designated a pseudogene. The CDR3 length is 17 residues. The CDR3 here is CASKVSGGASSKNIQYF. CDR3 DNA: TGTGCCAGCAAAGTAAGCGGGGGGGCCTCGTCCAAAAACATTCAGTACTTC.

The chain employs TRBV25-1 and TRBJ2-7; TRBD2 might be the D (5 bases). CDR1 is MGHDK and CDR2 is SYGVNS in the germline V gene. The V gene lost 7 bases and the J gene lost 5 bases, with 15 bases spanning the gap. The CDR3 runs 13 residues. The CDR3 sequence: CASTQNRGDEQYF. The CDR3 DNA follows: TGTGCCAGCACTCAAAATCGGGGTGACGAGCAGTACTTC.

Here the CDR3 reads CSVDQATF. CDR3 nucleotides: TGCAGCGTTGACCAGGCCACCTTC. V gene TRBV29-1 combines with J gene TRBJ1-2; unclear D gene. The V gene lost 3 bases and the J gene lost 13 bases, with 6 bases spanning the gap. The germline CDR1 and CDR2 sequences are SQVTM and ANQGSEA. The CDR3 contains 8 residues.

Comment on this clone: An end of the junction does not agree with germline; a read error may underlie this. This sample also contains other DNA sequences that code for the same CDR3. V gene TRBV28 combines with J gene TRBJ1-1, with a tentative D call TRBD1 (5 bases). Germline loops: CDR1 MDHEN, CDR2 SYDVKM. The CDR3 spans 12 residues. The CDR3 reads CASTQVETEAFF. CDR3 DNA sequence: TGTGCCAGCACACAGGTCGAGACTGAGGCTTTCTTT.

The V call is TRBV6-5, the J call TRBJ2-2; a possible D gene is TRBD2 (5 bases). The CDR3 is 16 amino acids. Germline CDR1 reads MNHEY; CDR2 reads SVGAGI. The ends were cut back, 0 bases at V and 3 bases at J, with 11 bases in the middle. The CDR3 reads CASSYSPTIDTGELFF. Here the CDR3 DNA reads TGTGCCAGCAGTTACTCTCCGACTATCGACACCGGGGAGCTGTTTTTT.

This clone occurred a few times. The rearrangement joins TRBV4-2 to TRBJ2-2; no reliable D call. In germline, CDR1 is LGHNA, CDR2 YNFKEQ. This CDR3 contains 14 residues. The germline V and J ends were trimmed by 5 bases and 2 bases, with 9 bases remaining between them. The CDR3: CASSGTLNTGELFF. CDR3 nucleotides: TGTGCCAGCAGCGGAACCCTCAACACCGGGGAGCTGTTTTTT.

This clone showed up just once. The chain carries TRBV30 and TRBJ1-4, with unresolved D. CDR3 size: 16 residues. Germline V gene sequence: CDR1 GTSNPN, CDR2 SVGIG (reference sequence). The V and J ends lost 3 bases and 2 bases respectively, with 16 bases between them. The CDR3, as DNA: TGTGCCTGGAGCGGCCCTTGGAGGTGGACTAATGAAAAACTGTTTTTT. Protein sequence: CAWSGPWRWTNEKLFF.

The rearrangement uses TRBV6-6 and TRBJ1-5; 10 positions match TRBD1. The CDR3 contains 15 residues. The V gene end was trimmed by 6 bases and the J gene end by 2 bases; junction bases not matched to a gene: 4. The germline CDR1 and CDR2 sequences are MNHNY and SVGAGI (reference sequence). CDR3 sequence: CASRSGTGGNQPQHF. In DNA form, the CDR3 reads TGTGCCAGCAGATCCGGGACAGGGGGCAATCAGCCCCAGCATTTT.

The chain has TRBV19 and TRBJ2-7; 10 nucleotides line up with TRBD1. CDR1 is LNHDA, CDR2 SQIVND, per germline (reference sequence). This CDR3 is 15 amino acids long. V was pared by 5 bases and J by 7 bases, with 11 bases of the junction left unmatched. The CDR3 DNA is TGTGCCAGTAGTGTTGGGGGGACAGGGGTTCGAGAGCAGTACTTC. Protein: CASSVGGTGVREQYF.

The rearrangement links TRBV4-2 to TRBJ2-3; 10 positions agree with TRBD2. Trimming removed 1 base from V and 4 bases from J; junction bases left unmatched: 5. Germline CDR1 is LGHNA and CDR2 is YNFKEQ. The CDR3 runs 16 residues. The DNA of the CDR3 is TGTGCCAGCAGCCAAGGTCAAGCGGGGGGGTCAGATACGCAGTATTTT. As protein: CASSQGQAGGSDTQYF.

This clone was recorded a few times. The J gene is TRBJ2-5, the V gene TRBV2; tentatively, D is TRBD2 (5 bases). CDR1 SNHLY and CDR2 FYNNEI come from the germline V gene. This CDR3 region has 13 residues. V dropped 8 bases and J dropped 5 bases, with 15 bases sitting between them. The CDR3 is CASGRARGETQYF. For the CDR3, the DNA is TGTGCCAGCGGACGGGCCCGAGGGGAGACCCAGTACTTC.

V and J are TRBV6-1 and TRBJ1-4; no clear D gene. CDR3 length: 14 amino acids. Trimming shortened V by 7 bases and J by 0 bases, and 9 bases separated the two germline ends. CDR1 MNHNS and CDR2 SASEGT come from the germline V gene. The CDR3 DNA follows: TGTGCCAGCATAATGTCCACAACTAATGAAAAACTGTTTTTT. Translation: CASIMSTTNEKLFF.

This chain uses TRBV10-3 with TRBJ2-2; D is undetermined. CDR3 size: 14 residues. V was trimmed by 6 bases and J by 1 base, leaving 9 bases between them. CDR1 is ENHRY, CDR2 SYGVKD, per germline. The CDR3 sequence is CAIRGDKNTGELFF. The CDR3 nucleotides read TGTGCCATCAGAGGCGACAAGAACACCGGGGAGCTGTTTTTT.

This clone was seen only once. The rearrangement uses TRBV4-3 and TRBJ2-5; perhaps D is TRBD1 or TRBD2 (5 bases each). The J call may not be correct, given that the DNA end is closer to TRBJ2-7. The CDR3 extends over 15 amino acids. Germline V CDR1 and CDR2: LGHNA, YSLEER. CDR3 amino acids: CASSQDWGMRDEQYF. As DNA, the CDR3 is TGCGCCAGCAGCCAAGATTGGGGCATGCGGGACGAGCAGTACTTC.

The chain has TRBV2 and TRBJ1-1; 7 bases match TRBD1. Unmatched junction bases numbered 11, after V lost 7 bases and J lost 0 bases. CDR3 length equals 16 residues. Germline loops: CDR1 SNHLY, CDR2 FYNNEI. In nucleotides, the CDR3 is TGTGCCAGCACAGATCCCAGGGGGGGCATGAACACTGAAGCTTTCTTT. Translating it yields CASTDPRGGMNTEAFF.

The chain carries TRBV5-4 and TRBJ2-7; TRBD1 is a possible D gene (7 bases). Trimming pared 4 bases from V and 5 bases from J, leaving 13 bases between. Germline values: CDR1 SGHNT, CDR2 YYREEE (reference sequence). The CDR3 consists of 13 residues. CDR3 in DNA: TGTGCCAGCAGCCAGGACAGGAGGGACGAGCAGTACTTC. Its protein product is CASSQDRRDEQYF. The full variable domain, its missing parts supplied by reference TRBV5-4 and TRBJ2-7, is ETGVTQSPTHLIKTRGQQVTLRCSSQSGHNTVSWYQQALGQGPQFIFQYYREEENGRGNFPPRFSGLQFPNYSSELNVNALELDDSALYLCASSQDRRDEQYFGPGTRLTVT.

The rearrangement joins TRBV14 to TRBJ1-2, with D unclear. Germline V gives CDR1 SGHDN, CDR2 FVKESK. V was pared by 2 bases and J by 0 bases, with 7 bases between. The length of the CDR3 is 14 residues. The DNA for the CDR3 is TGTGCCAGCAGCCAACAGGCCGCTAACTATGGCTACACCTTC. It codes for CASSQQAANYGYTF.

The chain links TRBV19 to TRBJ2-7, with TRBD1 matching 8 bases. CDR3 length equals 13 residues. Trimming removed 10 bases from V and 3 bases from J; junction bases left unmatched: 8. CDR1 and CDR2 from the germline V gene are LNHDA and SQIVND (reference sequence). The CDR3 DNA reads TGTGCCACCCAGGGGGCCCAAAACTACGAGCAGTACTTC. It is translated as CATQGAQNYEQYF.

As to this clone: Mismatch with germline at one junction end may stem from a read error. The chain has TRBV6-1 and TRBJ1-6; weak D call: TRBD1 (5 bases). Germline lookup yields CDR1 MNHNS and CDR2 SASEGT. The CDR3 contains 15 residues. The CDR3 nucleotides are TGTGCCAGCACTATGGGGGGGACCTATAATTCACCCTTCCACTTT. It specifies CASTMGGTYNSPFHF.

This sequence joins TRBV15 and TRBJ2-1; 10 bases match TRBD2. Germline-derived CDR1 and CDR2 are LNHNV and YYDKDF (reference sequence). The CDR3 loop spans 18 amino acids. The V gene end was trimmed by 4 bases and the J gene end by 6 bases; junction bases not matched to a gene: 15. CDR3 in amino acids: CATSNLGSGGGLGNEQFF. CDR3 nucleotide sequence: TGTGCCACCAGCAACCTAGGAAGCGGGGGGGGTCTTGGCAATGAGCAGTTCTTC.

The chain recombines TRBV7-2 with TRBJ2-3, with 9 bases matching TRBD2. The germline V gene encodes CDR1 SGHTA and CDR2 FQGNSA. The CDR3 covers 15 residues. J lost 1 base, V lost 5 bases, and 4 bases had no gene match. CDR3 nucleotides: TGTGCCAGCAGCAGGGCTAGCGGGGGCACAGATACGCAGTATTTT. Its protein is CASSRASGGTDTQYF.

The chain employs TRBV10-3 and TRBJ1-2; 10 nucleotides align to TRBD1. V trimming: 3 bases; J trimming: 1 base; junction bases outside the gene matches: 5. The CDR3 covers 16 residues. Germline V lookup: CDR1 ENHRY, CDR2 SYGVKD. CDR3 in amino acids: CAISDPDRGFNYGYTF. As DNA, the CDR3 is TGTGCCATCAGTGACCCGGACAGGGGGTTTAACTATGGCTACACCTTC.

The chain has TRBV6-6 and TRBJ1-6; D gene uncertain. The CDR3 loop spans 15 amino acids. CDR1 and CDR2 (germline): MNHNY, SVGAGI (reference sequence). Trimming cost V 0 bases and J 10 bases, with 13 bases left between them. CDR3 sequence (DNA): TGTGCCAGCAGTTACTCCCCCCATTCTGGGTCACCCCTCCACTTT. Residues: CASSYSPHSGSPLHF.

The rearrangement uses TRBV5-1 and TRBJ1-2; the D gene is possibly TRBD1 (5 bases). This CDR3 region has 14 residues. V lost 4 bases to trimming and J lost 4 bases, with 14 bases between them. Germline V gene sequence: CDR1 SGHRS, CDR2 YFSETQ. CDR3 sequence reads: CASSNPTGFYGYTF. The DNA of the CDR3 is TGCGCCAGCAGCAACCCAACAGGTTTCTATGGCTACACCTTC.